These T cell receptor beta chains were read from a single sample in a study of T cells in Graves' hyperthyroidism and ophthalmopathy. One entry per CDR3 protein results from TCRdb running MiXCR on the multiplex PCR reads. The table includes around 300,000 distinct CDR3 sequences, about 20% detected once. The specimen sequenced was blood. These receptors were taken from a man younger than 40 with Graves' ophthalmopathy. Both conserved end residues are part of each CDR3. D genes are given only for firm matches. Only some rows state a clone size, as once, few, many or a class for expanded clones.

j_call v_call d_call clone_size cdr3_nt cdr3_aa
TRBJ2-2 TRBV7-2 TRBD2 few TGTGCCAGCAGCTCCCCGGGGAGGAGCGGGAGTTCCGGGGAGCTGTTTTTT CASSSPGRSGSSGELFF
TRBJ2-2 TRBV11-3 . many TGTGCCAGCAGCTTTGATGGAGCGGGTGCCGTCGGGGAGCTGTTTTTT CASSFDGAGAVGELFF
TRBJ2-1 TRBV12-3/TRBV12-4 . few TGTGCCAGCACCCCTCACAGCGATAGTGAGCAGTTCTTC CASTPHSDSEQFF
TRBJ2-3 TRBV20-1 TRBD2 many TGCAGCCCCTTACTAGCGGGAACAGATACGCAGTATTTT CSPLLAGTDTQYF
TRBJ2-3 TRBV5-1 TRBD2 . TGCGCCAGCACTCCAGCGGGGCTCACAGATACGCAGTATTTT CASTPAGLTDTQYF
TRBJ2-7 TRBV6-1 TRBD2 many TGTGCCAGCAGTAGGACTAGCGGACCCAGCTCCTACGAGCAGTACTTC CASSRTSGPSSYEQYF
TRBJ2-7 TRBV5-1 TRBD1 many TGCGCCAGCAGCTTGGCGGGACAGGCAACCTACGAGCAGTACTTC CASSLAGQATYEQYF
TRBJ2-6 TRBV19 . . TGTGCCAGTAGTATTCGGGGCGCTGGGGCCAACGTCCTGACTTTC CASSIRGAGANVLTF
TRBJ2-1 TRBV27 . many TGTGCCAGCAGTGAAGGACAGCCCAATGAGCAGTTCTTC CASSEGQPNEQFF
TRBJ2-1 TRBV24-1 TRBD2 . TGTGCCACCAGTGACCACGGGACTAGCGGGAGTTATGAGCAGTTCTTC CATSDHGTSGSYEQFF
TRBJ1-5 TRBV5-1 . few TGCGCCAGCAGCCGTGAAGGGCAAAGCAATCAGCCCCAGCATTTT CASSREGQSNQPQHF
TRBJ2-1 TRBV28 TRBD1 . TGTGCCAGCATCAGAGGACAGGGTGGGCGAAGCTCCTACAATGAGCAGTTCTTC CASIRGQGGRSSYNEQFF
TRBJ1-4 TRBV20-1 . few TGCAGTGCTAGGGTCTGGGTTGCTGAAAAACTGTTTTTT CSARVWVAEKLFF
TRBJ1-6 TRBV7-9 . . TGTGCCAGCACTGCACAAGGGGACGATTCACCCCTCCACTTT CASTAQGDDSPLHF
TRBJ1-6 TRBV5-1 . few TGCGCCAGCAGCCTCTTTTCGGGTAGAGATTCACCCCTCCACTTT CASSLFSGRDSPLHF
TRBJ1-5 TRBV2 TRBD1 many TGTGCCAGCAGAGACGACAGGGGACAGCCCCAGCATTTT CASRDDRGQPQHF
TRBJ2-2 TRBV7-9 . . TGTGCCAGCAGCTTATCCTTTACCGGGGAGCTGTTTTTT CASSLSFTGELFF
TRBJ1-5 TRBV6-1 TRBD1 many TGTGCCAGCAGGTGGACAGGGAGCAATCAGCCCCAGCATTTT CASRWTGSNQPQHF
TRBJ1-2 TRBV14 TRBD1 . TGTGCCAGCAGCCAAGTTGGACAGGGGAGCTATGGCTACACCTTC CASSQVGQGSYGYTF
TRBJ2-3 TRBV24-1 TRBD1 few TGTGCCACCAGTGATTTGACCAGGGGGCACACAGATACGCAGTATTTT CATSDLTRGHTDTQYF
TRBJ2-1 TRBV7-9 . . TGTGCCAGCAGCTATACTAGGGCCGCGGCAGGCAATGAGCAGTTCTTC CASSYTRAAAGNEQFF
TRBJ2-1 TRBV7-9 . few TGTGCCAGCAGCCTCATGGTCGACGCCTACAATGAGCAGTTCTTC CASSLMVDAYNEQFF
TRBJ1-3 TRBV20-1 . . TGCAGTGCTAGAGGGGGGGGTTTGGGGGAACATTTT CSARGGGLGEHF
TRBJ2-7 TRBV28 TRBD2 . TGTGCCAGCAGTTTGAGCCTAGCGGGAGCAGCGGAGCAGTACTTC CASSLSLAGAAEQYF
TRBJ1-5 TRBV30 . few TGTGCCTGGAGTGTATCAGGGTTCCGAGGGCCCCAGCATTTT CAWSVSGFRGPQHF
TRBJ2-1 TRBV12-3/TRBV12-4 . few TGTGCCAGCAACCCACCATCCGGGACCGAGCAGTTCTTC CASNPPSGTEQFF
TRBJ2-2 TRBV6-2/TRBV6-3 . few TGTGCCAGCAGCACGACAGGTCGTGGCACCGGGGAGCTGTTTTTT CASSTTGRGTGELFF
TRBJ2-1 TRBV5-1 . few TGCGCCAGCAGCTTGGGGGTTTCCTACAATGAGCAGTTCTTC CASSLGVSYNEQFF
TRBJ2-3 TRBV11-2 TRBD1 many TGTGCCAGCAGCGATACCAGGGGGCGCACAGATACGCAGTATTTT CASSDTRGRTDTQYF
TRBJ2-2 TRBV7-9 TRBD1 many TGTGCCAGCAGCTGGGACAGCCGAAACGGGGAGCTGTTTTTT CASSWDSRNGELFF
TRBJ2-2 TRBV6-2/TRBV6-3 . few TGTGCCAGCAGTTACTCAGGGCTTAGCACCGGGGAGCTGTTTTTT CASSYSGLSTGELFF
TRBJ2-2 TRBV6-4 TRBD2 few TGTGCCAGCAGCGGGATCAGACTAGCGGGGAGGACCGGGGAGCTGTTTTTT CASSGIRLAGRTGELFF
TRBJ2-7 TRBV7-8 . few TGTGCCAGCAGCTTAGTAGCGGTACCCGCCTACGAGCAGTACTTC CASSLVAVPAYEQYF
TRBJ2-1 TRBV6-5 TRBD2 few TGTGCCAGCAGTTACGCTCTAGCGGGAGGGCCCAATGAGCAGTTCTTC CASSYALAGGPNEQFF
TRBJ1-1 TRBV4-1 . few TGCGCCAGCAGCCAAGTGGGCAGCCGGAACACTGAAGCTTTCTTT CASSQVGSRNTEAFF
TRBJ1-2 TRBV30 . few TGTGCCTCATCTATTGGGGTCGGCTATGGCTACACCTTC CASSIGVGYGYTF
TRBJ1-5 TRBV6-1 . . TGTGCCAGCAGTACCGCCAGGGGCTGGCAGCCCCAGCATTTT CASSTARGWQPQHF
TRBJ1-1 TRBV28 . . TGTGCCAGCAAGGTAGCCCATGAAGCTTTCTTT CASKVAHEAFF
TRBJ2-7 TRBV5-1 TRBD1 . TGCGCCAGCAGCCGGGACAGGGGGTTTTACGAGCAGTACTTC CASSRDRGFYEQYF
TRBJ2-7 TRBV10-3 TRBD1 . TGTGCCATCAGACCGGGACAGAGATACGAGCAGTACTTC CAIRPGQRYEQYF
TRBJ2-3 TRBV20-1 . many TGCAGTGCTAAGCTTGGGGGTTCTAGCACAGATACGCAGTATTTT CSAKLGGSSTDTQYF
TRBJ2-7 TRBV28 . many TGTGCCAGCAGTTTTTTAGGGCAGAGGACCCACGAGCAGTACTTC CASSFLGQRTHEQYF
TRBJ1-1 TRBV7-8 . . TGTGCCAGCAGCTTACTTCGCGGGGGCATGTTCTGGAACACTGAAGCTTTCTTT CASSLLRGGMFWNTEAFF
TRBJ2-7 TRBV28 . many TGTGCCAGCACCGCCTGGAGGGCGTCCTACGAGCAGTACTTC CASTAWRASYEQYF
TRBJ2-1 TRBV30 . few TGTGCCTGGACCCGGGACCCCAGCTCCTACAATGAGCAGTTCTTC CAWTRDPSSYNEQFF